The 21 T cell receptor beta chains given below trace back to one sample, sequenced in a study of cytomegalovirus exposure and HLA in healthy donors (dated by TCRdb to about 2017). The method was the immunoSEQ multiplex PCR assay. The multiplex PCR relied on a mix of 60 forward primers for TCR Vbeta segments and 13 reverse primers for TCR Jbeta segments. Not all clones reach the TCRdb copy of this immuneACCESS table, which keeps in-frame sequences only. Checked studies attribute under half of the gap to unresolved V genes and leave the rest unexplained. This sample has roughly 170,000 clones in its table, and 75% to 85% of those were observed once. The ten biggest clones cover about 7% of the sample. The sample consisted of PBMCs. These receptors were collected from a man between 25 and 39 years old in good health and CMV-seropositive.

The V call is TRBV11-2, the J call TRBJ2-1, with 7 bases fitting TRBD1. CDR3 length: 14 residues. CDR1 and CDR2 from the germline V gene are SGHAT and FQNNGV. The V segment lost 8 bases and the J segment 3 bases; nucleotides outside the gene matches: 7. The CDR3 DNA reads as TGTGCCAGCGGCCGACAGGGAGTCTACAATGAGCAGTTCTTC. It codes for CASGRQGVYNEQFF. The complete variable domain, with remaining parts taken from reference TRBV11-2 and TRBJ2-1, reads EAGVAQSPRYKIIEKRQSVAFWCNPISGHATLYWYQQILGQGPKLLIQFQNNGVVDDSQLPKDRFSAERLKGVDSTLKIQPAKLEDSAVYLCASGRQGVYNEQFFGPGTRLTVL.

This clone has just one count. CDR3 loop: CASSYGGRIHEQYF. In nucleotides, the CDR3 is TGTGCCAGCAGTTACGGCGGGAGGATCCACGAGCAGTACTTC. The chain has TRBV27 and TRBJ2-7, with 8 bases matching TRBD2. CDR3 length equals 14 residues. Germline values: CDR1 MNHEY, CDR2 SMNVEV (reference sequence). V lost 4 bases to trimming and J lost 5 bases; unmatched junction nucleotides: 7.

The chain carries TRBV7-9 and TRBJ2-5; 10 bases map to TRBD1. Unmatched junction bases numbered 0, after V lost 1 base and J lost 4 bases. This CDR3 is 14 amino acids long. Germline CDR1 SEHNR, CDR2 FQNEAQ (reference sequence). The CDR3 loop is CASSLGQGAETQYF. CDR3 DNA: TGTGCCAGCAGCTTAGGACAGGGGGCAGAGACCCAGTACTTC.

The rearrangement joins TRBV18 to TRBJ2-1, with 13 bases matching TRBD2. This CDR3 comprises 14 residues. CDR1 and CDR2 from the germline V gene are KGHSH and LQKENI. V trimming: 2 bases; J trimming: 8 bases; junction bases outside the gene matches: 0. CDR3 coding DNA: TGTGCCAGCTCACCAGGACTAGCGGGGGATGAGCAGTTCTTC. This encodes CASSPGLAGDEQFF.

In this sample, this clone turned up a few times. The chain links TRBV6-5 to TRBJ1-1; tentatively, D is TRBD1 (6 bases). V was pared by 0 bases and J by 0 bases, with 8 bases between. The CDR3 sequence is 15 residues long. The germline gives CDR1 MNHEY, CDR2 SVGAGI. CDR3 in DNA: TGTGCCAGCAGTTACTCTCCAGGGGTGAACACTGAAGCTTTCTTT. This encodes CASSYSPGVNTEAFF.

This clone was found a few times. CDR3 sequence reads: CASSKGGVDTGELFF. Written as DNA, the CDR3 is TGTGCCAGCAGCAAAGGGGGAGTCGACACCGGGGAGCTGTTTTTT. The chain links TRBV6-6 to TRBJ2-2; tentatively, D is TRBD1 (6 bases). The CDR3 runs 15 residues. CDR1 is MNHNY and CDR2 is SVGAGI in the germline V gene (reference sequence). V was trimmed by 6 bases and J by 3 bases, leaving 14 bases between them.

The J gene is TRBJ2-3, the V gene TRBV6-1; no reliable D call. The germline V gene encodes CDR1 MNHNS and CDR2 SASEGT. V was pared by 0 bases and J by 1 base, with 8 bases between. This CDR3 comprises 15 residues. The CDR3 reads CASSEATLRTDTQYF. CDR3 nucleotide sequence: TGTGCCAGCAGTGAAGCAACCCTACGCACAGATACGCAGTATTTT.

This chain connects TRBV4-2 to TRBJ1-4; D gene unclear. V lost 4 bases and J 0 bases, leaving 12 bases between the germline ends. Germline V gives CDR1 LGHNA, CDR2 YNFKEQ. This CDR3 has 16 residues. CDR3 loop: CASSPTGLSTNEKLFF. In nucleotides, the CDR3 is TGTGCCAGCAGCCCCACCGGACTTTCAACTAATGAAAAACTGTTTTTT.

This chain joins TRBV11-2 and TRBJ1-6, with D maybe TRBD1 (5 bases). CDR3 length: 16 residues. Deletions cut 1 base from V and 6 bases from J, with 13 bases between. Per the germline V gene, CDR1 is SGHAT and CDR2 is FQNNGV. The CDR3 here is CASSLGQSGGNSPLHF. In nucleotides, the CDR3 is TGTGCCAGCAGCTTAGGCCAGAGCGGGGGTAATTCACCCCTCCACTTT.

The chain employs TRBV7-8 and TRBJ2-3, with D unresolved. The V and J ends lost 5 bases and 3 bases respectively, with 18 bases between them. Germline CDR1 is SGHVS and CDR2 is FQNEAQ. The CDR3 has 16 amino acids. This CDR3 is CASSPRPETYTDTQYF. The CDR3 bases are TGTGCCAGCAGCCCCAGGCCAGAAACTTATACAGATACGCAGTATTTT. Combining the CDR3 with reference TRBV7-8 and TRBJ2-3 gives the whole variable domain GAGVSQSPRYKVAKRGQDVALRCDPISGHVSLFWYQQALGQGPEFLTYFQNEAQLDKSGLPSDRFFAERPEGSVSTLKIQRTQQEDSAVYLCASSPRPETYTDTQYFGPGTRLTVL.

V and J are TRBV5-1 and TRBJ2-5; D not certain. The V gene's germline CDR1 is SGHRS and CDR2 YFSETQ. Between the trimmed V and J ends, which lost 4 bases and 0 bases, there was a span of 4 bases. This CDR3 has 12 amino acids. CDR3 region: CASSEYQETQYF. The CDR3 nucleotides read TGCGCCAGCAGCGAGTACCAAGAGACCCAGTACTTC.

The rearrangement joins TRBV25-1 to TRBJ1-3; TRBD1 matches at 8 bases. The CDR3 consists of 15 residues. Unmatched junction bases numbered 3, after V lost 1 base and J lost 4 bases. The germline CDR1 and CDR2 sequences are MGHDK and SYGVNS. CDR3 DNA: TGTGCCAGCAGTGAATTGACAGGGGCGGGAAACACCATATATTTT. Amino acids: CASSELTGAGNTIYF.

This clone is a singleton in its sample. The chain carries TRBV6-5 and TRBJ2-7; a weak D match, TRBD2 (6 bases). This CDR3 is built from 14 residues. CDR1 MNHEY and CDR2 SVGAGI come from the germline V gene. V was trimmed by 1 base and J by 7 bases, leaving 14 bases between them. CDR3 DNA sequence: TGTGCCAGCAGTTACTTGGCAGGGACTTGGGAGCAGTACTTC. Translation gives CASSYLAGTWEQYF.

The rearrangement links TRBV7-2 to TRBJ1-3; D unresolved. The CDR3 loop spans 17 amino acids. Germline V gene sequence: CDR1 SGHTA, CDR2 FQGNSA. V gave up 1 base and J gave up 0 bases, with 13 bases separating them. The CDR3 nucleotides read TGTGCCAGCAGCTTAGTTTCAGGAGGGCGCTCTGGAAACACCATATATTTT. This translates into CASSLVSGGRSGNTIYF.

The rearrangement joins TRBV6-6 to TRBJ2-7; D call uncertain. Germline V gene data show CDR1 as MNHNY and CDR2 as SVGAGI (reference sequence). The ends were cut back, 5 bases at V and 3 bases at J, with 8 bases in the middle. This CDR3 has 12 residues. The DNA of the CDR3 is TGTGCCAGCAGTGCCCAGGTCTACGAGCAGTACTTC. It encodes CASSAQVYEQYF.

The table lists this clone with a few counts. The V gene is TRBV6-1, the J gene TRBJ1-1; TRBD1 aligns across 10 bases. The germline V gene encodes CDR1 MNHNS and CDR2 SASEGT. J lost 1 base, V lost 2 bases, and 7 bases had no gene match. The CDR3 has 17 residues. CDR3 amino acids: CASSERRQGAQNTEAFF. DNA for the CDR3: TGTGCCAGCAGTGAAAGGAGACAGGGGGCACAGAACACTGAAGCTTTCTTT.

The chain recombines TRBV30 with TRBJ2-1; 8 bases map to TRBD2. The CDR3 covers 14 residues. V lost 8 bases to trimming and J lost 11 bases; unmatched junction nucleotides: 17. The germline gives CDR1 GTSNPN, CDR2 SVGIG (reference sequence). The CDR3 loop is CAGDTRTSTFKQFF. In nucleotides, the CDR3 is TGTGCCGGGGATACTCGGACTAGCACTTTCAAGCAGTTCTTC.

The chain carries TRBV19 and TRBJ2-7; 11 nucleotides agree with TRBD1. V lost 10 bases to trimming and J lost 0 bases; unmatched junction nucleotides: 11. This CDR3 region has 16 residues. Germline values: CDR1 LNHDA, CDR2 SQIVND (reference sequence). The CDR3 here is CATADRGQGSSYEQYF. The CDR3 bases are TGTGCCACTGCGGACAGGGGGCAGGGGAGCTCCTACGAGCAGTACTTC.

This clone was picked up one time. This rearrangement joins TRBV9 to TRBJ1-1; D unclear. Germline CDR1 SGDLS, CDR2 YYNGEE. Trimming removed 0 bases from V and 0 bases from J, with 9 bases in between. The CDR3 runs 15 residues. The CDR3 DNA is TGTGCCAGCAGCGTAGACCCGGGATTGAACACTGAAGCTTTCTTT. Its protein product is CASSVDPGLNTEAFF.

The rearrangement joins TRBV11-2 to TRBJ1-2; TRBD1 might be the D (5 bases). Germline-derived CDR1 and CDR2 are SGHAT and FQNNGV. Trimming took 3 bases from V and 4 from J, leaving 12 bases between them. The CDR3 totals 14 residues. DNA for the CDR3: TGTGCCAGCAGCTTGGGGGGGGGAGGCTATGGCTACACCTTC. Protein: CASSLGGGGYGYTF.

This clone was counted once. The J gene is TRBJ2-5, the V gene TRBV6-1; no clear D. The CDR3 consists of 13 residues. Per the germline V gene, CDR1 is MNHNS and CDR2 is SASEGT. Between the trimmed V and J ends, which lost 4 bases and 2 bases, there was a span of 8 bases. CDR3 sequence (DNA): TGTGCCAGCAGTGGCGGCCCACAAGAGACCCAGTACTTC. Its protein is CASSGGPQETQYF.